This T cell receptor (beta chain) was documented in a study of blood T cell repertoires in COVID-19 (TCRdb year 2020). Turning to the overall study: Collaborator samples came from the United States, Italy and Spain and covered acute and convalescent phases of COVID-19. The material from the prospective study consisted of cDNA or gDNA derived from T cells, B-cell-depleted T cells, or PBMCs. The dataset comprised deeply sampled blood TCRbeta repertoires from subjects exposed to, actively infected with, or recovered from COVID-19. The repertoires were released in a freely available public database meant as a resource for research on the immune response to SARS-CoV-2. The samples were drawn from the first 160 participants of the ongoing ImmuneRACE study and from over 950 subjects provided by 6 global collaborators. Nearly every sample came with metadata listing a de-identified subject ID, COVID-19 status, age in years and sex. Where available, HLA class I and class II types were obtained from metadata supplied by the sample provider rather than from assay-based typing.

Points the paper makes about the study in general: The amount of clinical and demographic metadata varied by source and participant and was provided uncurated.

TCRbeta CDR3 regions were amplified from genomic DNA by means of the immunoSEQ Assay, a bias-controlled multiplex PCR. Concerning the study's data processing: Nucleated cell counts per sample were estimated from amplification of reference gene primers within the assay. To quantify the absolute abundance of each unique TCRbeta CDR3 rearrangement, sequence reads were collapsed and filtered. For each sample, productive Simpson clonality was calculated as the square root of Simpson's diversity index over productive rearrangements. TCRdb carries this immuneACCESS record with in-frame sequences only. Its versions omit some clonotypes, under half of them owing to an unresolved V gene in the studies checked, with the rest unexplained. The DNA gave D and trimming, while V, J and clone size come from that table. The sample includes around 200,000 clones, with 80% to 85% observed a single time. In total, the top ten clones hold more than 12% of the sample.

One collaborating source in Seattle enrolled patients during active infection and followed them longitudinally through the course of disease. Whole blood was collected in K2EDTA tubes by collaborating institutions according to the institutions' own protocols. For TCRbeta analysis, collaborators shipped samples as frozen whole blood, isolated PBMCs, or DNA extracted from either of those sample types. Trimming takes 6 bases off V and 4 bases off J; junction bases not matched to a gene: 6. According to the germline V gene, CDR1 reads SGHRS and CDR2 reads YFSETQ. Counted from cysteine to phenylalanine, this CDR3 has 13 amino acids. Only CDR3 DNA is held: 39 bases, read in frame from base 1. As regards this clone: Its specific antigen is unknown. No qualities accompany the bases; no much larger clone lies one base away.

The rearranged chain carries TRBV5-1 and TRBJ1-2, and TRBD1 aligns with 7 junction nucleotides. The sequencing input was peripheral blood. The clonotype was recovered from a woman aged 70-85 years with COVID-19, enrolled during active disease. The bases are TGCGCCAGCACAAGACAGGGCGGCTATGGCTACACCTTC. Translated, this gives CASTRQGGYGYTF.